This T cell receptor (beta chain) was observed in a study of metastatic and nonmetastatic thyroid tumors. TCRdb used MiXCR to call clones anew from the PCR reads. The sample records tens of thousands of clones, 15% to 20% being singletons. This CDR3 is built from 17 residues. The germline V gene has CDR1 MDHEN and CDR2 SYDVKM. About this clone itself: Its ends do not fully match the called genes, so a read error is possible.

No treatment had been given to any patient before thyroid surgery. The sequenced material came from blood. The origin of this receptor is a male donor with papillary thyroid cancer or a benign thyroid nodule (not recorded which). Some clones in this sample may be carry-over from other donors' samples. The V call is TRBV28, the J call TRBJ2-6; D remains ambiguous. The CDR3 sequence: CASSFHGIPSGTNVLTF. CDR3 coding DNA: TGTGCCAGCAGTTTTCACGGTATCCCGTCTGGGACCAACGTCCTGACTTTC.